Sequencing of this T cell receptor beta chain was carried out in a study of shared clonotypes between healthy human individuals. Concerning this clone itself: Its antigen is still unknown.

In the authors' workflow: ImmunoSEQ gave junction-only sequences without quality scores, so filtering differed. Data came from immunoSEQ multiplex PCR; TCRdb stores just in-frame clones and leaves some out. That table supplies the V and J calls and clone size; D and trimming were determined from the DNA. The table records about 2.1 million clones, roughly 93% of them present only once. CD45RO-negative cells were positively selected for CCR7, leaving out terminally differentiated effector memory CD45RA+ cells. Within Nashville, Tennessee resided all donors, each a Caucasian adult. General study findings and limits: Lower generation probabilities were found for non-shared clonotypes than for those shared by all four donors. Though the depth was large, rarefaction showed that sorted-subset sequencing was incomplete.

The sequenced sample was naive CD8+ T cells from PBMCs. This receptor was identified in a man aged 18 to 29 in good health. Some clones in this sample may be carry-over from other donors' samples.

The CDR3 DNA reads TGTGCCACCAGCAGAGATACTAGTTGGTCCTACGAGCAGTACTTC. Translating gives CATSRDTSWSYEQYF. The gene calls are TRBV15 and TRBJ2-7, with D possibly matching TRBD2 (5 bases). Germline values: CDR1 LNHNV, CDR2 YYDKDF (reference sequence). CDR3 length: 15 residues. The V gene lost 0 bases and the J gene lost 1 base, with 10 bases spanning the gap.